Given below is one TCR beta chain in context. No antigen is known for it. The CDR3 sequence is 13 residues long. CDR1 is SGHVS and CDR2 is FQNEAQ in the germline V gene. This entry is derived from a study of blood T cells in healthy people across ages. Notes on the study in general: It was the long-lived donors that had more naive CD4+ cells and higher diversity than aged donors. Unknown CMV status may confound age-related changes in expanded clones.

PCR was performed a second time for 7 to 11 cycles using a sample-barcoded 5' primer and a J-beta primer mix. Each of the samples gave a minimum of 3 million paired-end reads that contained CDR3. Each CDR3 protein gets one entry after TCRdb re-called the 5' RACE reads with MiXCR. There are some 700,000 distinct CDR3 sequences in the sample; about 24% occur only once, and around 22% lies in the top ten. Every sample had a minimum of 6.5 million PBMCs isolated. Sequencing was done on a sample of blood. This receptor was obtained from a man in his 70s in good health. This chain links TRBV7-8 with TRBJ2-5; no reliable D call. The J call is uncertain, as TRBJ2-7 better fits the DNA end. The DNA for the CDR3 is TGTGCCAGCAGCCCCGACCTCAACTACGAGCAGTACTTC. Translation: CASSPDLNYEQYF.